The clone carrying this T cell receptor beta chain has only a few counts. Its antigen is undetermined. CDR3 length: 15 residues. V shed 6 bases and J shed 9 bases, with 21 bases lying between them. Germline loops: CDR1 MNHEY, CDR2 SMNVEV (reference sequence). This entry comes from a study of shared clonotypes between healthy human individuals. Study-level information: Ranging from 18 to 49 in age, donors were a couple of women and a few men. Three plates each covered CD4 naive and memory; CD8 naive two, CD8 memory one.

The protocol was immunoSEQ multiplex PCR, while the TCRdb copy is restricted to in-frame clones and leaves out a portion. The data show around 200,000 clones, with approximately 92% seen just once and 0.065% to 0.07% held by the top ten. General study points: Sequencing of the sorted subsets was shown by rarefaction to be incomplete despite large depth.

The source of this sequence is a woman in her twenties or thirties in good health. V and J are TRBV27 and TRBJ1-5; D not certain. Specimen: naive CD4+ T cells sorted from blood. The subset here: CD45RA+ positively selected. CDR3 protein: CASSPRPGELGPQHF. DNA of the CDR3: TGTGCCAGCAGCCCTCGACCCGGGGAGCTCGGGCCCCAGCATTTT.